The 21 T cell receptor beta chains below were found in one sample sequenced in a study of blood T cell repertoires in COVID-19 (TCRdb year 2020). The method was the immunoSEQ multiplex PCR assay. Here the immuneACCESS table is served through TCRdb, limited to in-frame sequences with V and J called. Missing clones are a known gap in these copies; in checked studies unresolved V genes cover under half, and the rest lacks a known reason. Within this sample are approximately 500,000 clones, with 75% to 90% of them counted one time only. The ten largest clones represent roughly 3.2% of the sample. Sequenced input: peripheral blood. The receptors come from a human donor in a cohort sampled during active COVID-19.

This rearrangement joins TRBV5-4 to TRBJ2-1; 7 bases are a match to TRBD2. CDR3 length: 15 residues. The trim removed 5 bases at V and 4 bases at J, leaving 9 bases unmatched. Looked up from germline, CDR1 is SGHNT and CDR2 is YYREEE (reference sequence). The DNA of the CDR3 is TGTGCCAGCAGTCCACCGGGAGGCCCATACAATGAGCAGTTCTTC. It translates to CASSPPGGPYNEQFF.

The chain employs TRBV19 and TRBJ2-3, with a tentative D call TRBD1 (6 bases). Trimming stripped 4 bases from V and 2 bases from J, with 13 bases between. The CDR3 has 15 residues. Germline CDR1 LNHDA, CDR2 SQIVND (reference sequence). CDR3 coding DNA: TGTGCCAGTAGTAAACAGGGTGTGGACACAGATACGCAGTATTTT. Its protein is CASSKQGVDTDTQYF.

The chain joins TRBV24-1 to TRBJ2-3; perhaps TRBD1 as D (6 bases). Germline V gene lookup returns CDR1 KGHDR and CDR2 SFDVKD. This CDR3 has 15 amino acids. V shed 3 bases and J shed 5 bases, with 14 bases lying between them. The CDR3 reads CATSDARTDGDTQYF. The DNA of the CDR3 is TGTGCCACCAGTGATGCCCGGACAGATGGAGATACGCAGTATTTT.

V and J are TRBV29-1 and TRBJ2-2; D call uncertain. The CDR3 is 14 residues long. Germline CDR1 is SQVTM and CDR2 is ANQGSEA. V gave up 5 bases and J gave up 5 bases, with 15 bases separating them. The CDR3 DNA is TGCAGCGTTACCAGAAGTCCCTTGACCGGGGAGCTGTTTTTT. Protein product: CSVTRSPLTGELFF.

This chain joins TRBV7-8 and TRBJ2-2; 11 nucleotides agree with TRBD2. Germline assignment: CDR1 SGHVS and CDR2 FQNEAQ. The CDR3 loop spans 16 amino acids. V shed 5 bases, J shed 5 bases, and the junction held 7 bases outside the gene matches. The CDR3 region is CASSPPGTSGTGELFF. DNA for the CDR3: TGTGCCAGCAGCCCACCCGGGACTAGCGGTACCGGGGAGCTGTTTTTT.

The V gene is TRBV19, the J gene TRBJ2-7, with TRBD1 as a possible D gene (6 bases). Trimming took 6 bases from V and 7 from J, leaving 19 bases between them. The length of the CDR3 is 14 residues. Germline V lookup: CDR1 LNHDA, CDR2 SQIVND (reference sequence). The CDR3, as DNA: TGTGCCAGTAGCTCCGGACAGATCCCCGGGGAGCAGTACTTC. It codes for CASSSGQIPGEQYF.

The chain employs TRBV19 and TRBJ2-3; 7 nucleotides line up with TRBD1. The ends lost 3 bases at V and 6 bases at J; junction bases unmatched: 9. Germline values: CDR1 LNHDA, CDR2 SQIVND (reference sequence). The CDR3 covers 15 residues. The CDR3 region is CASSMGTALGDTQYF. The CDR3 region has the DNA TGTGCCAGTAGTATGGGGACAGCCTTAGGGGATACGCAGTATTTT.

The chain couples TRBV6-2 or TRBV6-3 to TRBJ2-1; TRBD2 matches at 7 bases. The germline V gene encodes CDR1 MNHEY and CDR2 SVGEGT. This CDR3 is built from 15 residues. Trimming took 5 bases from V and 0 from J; bases not matched to a gene: 4. The CDR3 is CASSQLANSYNEQFF. For the CDR3, the DNA is TGTGCCAGCAGTCAACTAGCGAACTCCTACAATGAGCAGTTCTTC.

The rearrangement links TRBV7-8 to TRBJ1-6; TRBD1 is a possible D gene (6 bases). The germline V gene encodes CDR1 SGHVS and CDR2 FQNEAQ. Trimming took off 5 bases at V and 13 bases at J, with 21 bases between the two ends. This CDR3 is built from 15 residues. Written as DNA, the CDR3 is TGTGCCAGCAGCAAGGAAAGGACAGCCTCGGCGCCCCTCCACTTT. Amino acids: CASSKERTASAPLHF.

This chain joins TRBV4-2 and TRBJ1-2; 10 bases align to TRBD1. V shed 6 bases, J shed 7 bases, and the junction held 5 bases outside the gene matches. The CDR3 consists of 13 residues. The germline CDR1 and CDR2 sequences are LGHNA and YNFKEQ. CDR3 DNA: TGTGCCAGCAGGACGGGACAGGGGTTTGGCTACACCTTC. This encodes CASRTGQGFGYTF.

The J gene is TRBJ1-1, the V gene TRBV30; D gene uncertain. V gave up 2 bases and J gave up 5 bases, with 9 bases separating them. The CDR3 has 12 amino acids. Germline V gene lookup returns CDR1 GTSNPN and CDR2 SVGIG (reference sequence). The CDR3 spells CAWSPTGTEAFF. The CDR3 nucleotides are TGTGCCTGGAGTCCAACGGGGACTGAAGCTTTCTTT.

The V gene is TRBV6-5, the J gene TRBJ2-1; a possible D gene is TRBD1 (6 bases). Trimming stripped 6 bases from V and 0 bases from J, with 12 bases between. The CDR3 runs 15 residues. Germline loops: CDR1 MNHEY, CDR2 SVGAGI. The CDR3 is CASSRGLSSYNEQFF. For the CDR3, the DNA is TGTGCCAGCAGCAGGGGCCTGAGCTCCTACAATGAGCAGTTCTTC.

The chain is built from TRBV2 and TRBJ1-1; D unresolved. Germline CDR1 is SNHLY and CDR2 is FYNNEI. The V end lost 2 bases, the J end lost 4 bases, and 11 bases lay between the germline ends. CDR3 size: 14 residues. The CDR3 DNA is TGTGCCAGCAGTGAAAGGAGCCGCGGCACTGAAGCTTTCTTT. This codes for CASSERSRGTEAFF.

The chain couples TRBV7-8 to TRBJ2-7, with 10 nucleotides matching TRBD1. The germline V gene encodes CDR1 SGHVS and CDR2 FQNEAQ. The CDR3 spans 15 residues. V was pared by 6 bases and J by 1 base, with 6 bases of the junction left unmatched. The CDR3 reads CASSSTGGSSYEQYF. In DNA form, the CDR3 reads TGTGCCAGCAGTTCGACAGGGGGCTCGTCCTACGAGCAGTACTTC.

With respect to this clone: Within the sample, other DNA sequences also encode this same CDR3. V and J are TRBV28 and TRBJ1-3, with 8 bases identical to TRBD1. Germline V gene data show CDR1 as MDHEN and CDR2 as SYDVKM. This CDR3 has 15 residues. Trimming took 5 bases from V and 1 from J; bases not matched to a gene: 4. The CDR3 DNA follows: TGTGCCAGCAGTCCCACAGGGGGGTCTGGAAACACCATATATTTT. It specifies CASSPTGGSGNTIYF.

V gene TRBV5-4 combines with J gene TRBJ2-7; the match to TRBD2 covers 9 bases. The V and J ends lost 4 bases and 4 bases, in that order; junction bases with no gene match: 6. Germline CDR1 is SGHNT and CDR2 is YYREEE (reference sequence). CDR3 length: 14 residues. In nucleotides, the CDR3 is TGTGCCAGCAGCCCGGTAGCGGGAGAATACGAGCAGTACTTC. This gives the protein CASSPVAGEYEQYF.

The chain has TRBV7-3 and TRBJ1-1, with 8 bases fitting TRBD1. This CDR3 spans 15 amino acids. Germline assignment: CDR1 SGHTA and CDR2 FQGTGA. J was trimmed by 2 bases and V by 4 bases; bases with no gene match: 6. CDR3 region: CASSSQGGINTEAFF. The CDR3 DNA follows: TGTGCCAGCAGCTCACAGGGGGGCATTAACACTGAAGCTTTCTTT.

The J gene is TRBJ2-2, the V gene TRBV5-1; 8 nucleotides line up with TRBD1. CDR3 length equals 16 residues. Germline CDR1 reads SGHRS; CDR2 reads YFSETQ. Trimming removed 0 bases from V and 2 bases from J; junction bases left unmatched: 3. The CDR3 nucleotides read TGCGCCAGCAGCTTGGATGGACAGGGAAACACCGGGGAGCTGTTTTTT. Translated, it gives CASSLDGQGNTGELFF.

V and J are TRBV30 and TRBJ1-2; tentative D call: TRBD1 (5 bases). CDR1 is GTSNPN and CDR2 is SVGIG in the germline V gene (reference sequence). The CDR3 extends over 13 amino acids. V was shortened by 2 bases and J by 4 bases, with 11 bases between the two germline ends. CDR3 nucleotides: TGTGCCTGGAGTCTGCAGGGTTCCTATGGCTACACCTTC. Its protein is CAWSLQGSYGYTF. The entire variable domain, with the rest obtained from reference TRBV30 and TRBJ1-2, is as follows: SQTIHQWPATLVQPVGSPLSLECTVEGTSNPNLYWYRQAAGRGLQLLFYSVGIGQISSEVPQNLSASRPQDRQFILSSKKLLLSDSGFYLCAWSLQGSYGYTFGSGTRLTVV.

The rearrangement links TRBV6-6 to TRBJ1-4; no firm D call. Trimming took 4 bases from V and 4 from J, leaving 7 bases between them. The germline CDR1 and CDR2 sequences are MNHNY and SVGAGI (reference sequence). There are 13 residues in the CDR3. CDR3 region: CASSWNSNEKLFF. For the CDR3, the DNA is TGTGCCAGCAGTTGGAACAGTAATGAAAAACTGTTTTTT.

CDR3 sequence reads: CASRGGASGSSRQETQYF. The CDR3 nucleotides read TGTGCCAGCAGGGGGGGTGCTAGCGGGAGTAGTCGGCAAGAGACCCAGTACTTC. V gene TRBV6-4 combines with J gene TRBJ2-5; 10 bases match TRBD2. The germline gives CDR1 MRHNA, CDR2 SNTAGT. This CDR3 is 18 amino acids long. After removal of 6 bases from V and 2 bases from J, the junction contained 15 bases not matched to a gene.